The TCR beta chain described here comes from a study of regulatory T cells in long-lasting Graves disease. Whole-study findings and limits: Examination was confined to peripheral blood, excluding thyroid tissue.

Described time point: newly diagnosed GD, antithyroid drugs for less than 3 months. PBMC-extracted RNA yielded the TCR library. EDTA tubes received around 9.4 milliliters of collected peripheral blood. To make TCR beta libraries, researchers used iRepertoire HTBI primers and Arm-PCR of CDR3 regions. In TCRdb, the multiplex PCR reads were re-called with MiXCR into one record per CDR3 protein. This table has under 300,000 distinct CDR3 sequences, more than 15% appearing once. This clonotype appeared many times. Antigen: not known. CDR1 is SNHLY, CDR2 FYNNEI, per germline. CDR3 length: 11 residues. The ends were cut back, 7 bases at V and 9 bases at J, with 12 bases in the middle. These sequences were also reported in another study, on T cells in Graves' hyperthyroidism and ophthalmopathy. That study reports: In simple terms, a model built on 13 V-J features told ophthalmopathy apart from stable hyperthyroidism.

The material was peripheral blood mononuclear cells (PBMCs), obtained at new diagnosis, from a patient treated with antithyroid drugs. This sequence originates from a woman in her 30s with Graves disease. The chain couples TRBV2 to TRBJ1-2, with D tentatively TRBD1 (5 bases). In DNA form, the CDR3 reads TGTGCCAGCACAGACAGCGATAGCTACACCTTC. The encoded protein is CASTDSDSYTF.